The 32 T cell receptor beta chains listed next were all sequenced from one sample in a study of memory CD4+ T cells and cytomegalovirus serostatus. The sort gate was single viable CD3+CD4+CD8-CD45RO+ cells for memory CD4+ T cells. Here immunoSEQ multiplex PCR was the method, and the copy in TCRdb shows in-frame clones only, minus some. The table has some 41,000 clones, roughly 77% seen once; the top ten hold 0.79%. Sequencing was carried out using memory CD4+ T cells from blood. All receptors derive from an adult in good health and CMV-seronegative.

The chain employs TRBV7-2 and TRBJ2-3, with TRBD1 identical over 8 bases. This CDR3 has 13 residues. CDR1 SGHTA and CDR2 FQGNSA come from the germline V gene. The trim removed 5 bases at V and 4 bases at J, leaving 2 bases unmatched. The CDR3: CASSATGADTQYF. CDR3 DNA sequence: TGTGCCAGCAGCGCGACAGGGGCAGATACGCAGTATTTT.

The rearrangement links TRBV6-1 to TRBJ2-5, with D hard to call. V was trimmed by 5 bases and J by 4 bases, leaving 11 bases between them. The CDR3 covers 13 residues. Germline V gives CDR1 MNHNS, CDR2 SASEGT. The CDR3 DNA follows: TGTGCCAGCAGTCCCCGTGGGCGAGAGACCCAGTACTTC. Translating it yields CASSPRGRETQYF.

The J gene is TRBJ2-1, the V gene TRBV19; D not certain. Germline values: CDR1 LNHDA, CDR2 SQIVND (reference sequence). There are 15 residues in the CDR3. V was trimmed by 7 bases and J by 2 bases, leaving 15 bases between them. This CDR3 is CASKAQSQPYNEQFF. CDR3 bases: TGTGCCAGTAAGGCCCAGAGCCAGCCCTACAATGAGCAGTTCTTC.

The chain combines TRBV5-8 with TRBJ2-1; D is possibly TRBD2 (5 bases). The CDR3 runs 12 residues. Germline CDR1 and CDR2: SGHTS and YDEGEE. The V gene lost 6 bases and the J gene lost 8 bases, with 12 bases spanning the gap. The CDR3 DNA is TGTGCCAGCATGGAGGAAGTCTATGAGCAGTTCTTC. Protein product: CASMEEVYEQFF.

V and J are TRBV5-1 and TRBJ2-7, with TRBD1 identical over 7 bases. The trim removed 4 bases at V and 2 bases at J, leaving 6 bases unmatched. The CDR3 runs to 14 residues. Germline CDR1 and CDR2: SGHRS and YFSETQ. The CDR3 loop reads CASSAADRAYEQYF. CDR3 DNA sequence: TGCGCCAGCAGCGCAGCTGACAGGGCCTACGAGCAGTACTTC.

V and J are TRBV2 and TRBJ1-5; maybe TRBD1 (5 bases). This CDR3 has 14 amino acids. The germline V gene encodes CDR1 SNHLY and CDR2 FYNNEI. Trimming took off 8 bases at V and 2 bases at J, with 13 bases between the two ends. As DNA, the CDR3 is TGTGCCAGCCTTAGGGACGGACGCAATCAGCCCCAGCATTTT. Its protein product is CASLRDGRNQPQHF.

CDR3 sequence reads: CASSIDPPGQGSYGYTF. DNA for the CDR3: TGTGCCAGTAGTATAGACCCCCCGGGACAGGGCTCCTATGGCTACACCTTC. The genes are TRBV19 and TRBJ1-2; 9 nucleotides align to TRBD1. J lost 4 bases, V lost 0 bases, and 9 bases had no gene match. The CDR3 spans 17 residues. Per germline, CDR1 LNHDA and CDR2 SQIVND (reference sequence).

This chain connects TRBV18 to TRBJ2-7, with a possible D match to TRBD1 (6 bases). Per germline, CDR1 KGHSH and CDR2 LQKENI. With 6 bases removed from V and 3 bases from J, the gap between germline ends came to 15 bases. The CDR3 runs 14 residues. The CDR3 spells CASSRDKRSYEQYF. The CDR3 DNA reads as TGTGCCAGCTCCCGGGACAAAAGAAGCTACGAGCAGTACTTC. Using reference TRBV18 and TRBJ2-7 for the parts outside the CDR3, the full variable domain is NAGVMQNPRHLVRRRGQEARLRCSPMKGHSHVYWYRQLPEEGLKFMVYLQKENIIDESGMPKERFSAEFPKEGPSILRIQQVVRGDSAAYFCASSRDKRSYEQYFGPGTRLTVT.

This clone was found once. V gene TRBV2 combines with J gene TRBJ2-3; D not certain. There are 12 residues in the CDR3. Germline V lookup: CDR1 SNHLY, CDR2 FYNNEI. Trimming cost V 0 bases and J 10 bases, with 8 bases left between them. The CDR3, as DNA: TGTGCCAGCAGTGAAGCGCGGATGGCGCAGTATTTT. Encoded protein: CASSEARMAQYF.

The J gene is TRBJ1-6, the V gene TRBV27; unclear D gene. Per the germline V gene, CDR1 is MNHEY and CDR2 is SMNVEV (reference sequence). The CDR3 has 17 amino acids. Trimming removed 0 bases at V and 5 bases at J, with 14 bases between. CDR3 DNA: TGTGCCAGCAGTTTATCTCTAGCTAAGCAGCATAATTCACCCCTCCACTTT. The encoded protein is CASSLSLAKQHNSPLHF.

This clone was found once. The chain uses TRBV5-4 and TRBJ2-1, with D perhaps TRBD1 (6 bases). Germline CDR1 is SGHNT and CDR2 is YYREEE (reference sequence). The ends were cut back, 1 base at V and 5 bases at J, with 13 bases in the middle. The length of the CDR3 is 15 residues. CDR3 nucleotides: TGTGCCAGCAGCTTGTCCCGCGGACAGAACAATGAGCAGTTCTTC. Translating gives CASSLSRGQNNEQFF.

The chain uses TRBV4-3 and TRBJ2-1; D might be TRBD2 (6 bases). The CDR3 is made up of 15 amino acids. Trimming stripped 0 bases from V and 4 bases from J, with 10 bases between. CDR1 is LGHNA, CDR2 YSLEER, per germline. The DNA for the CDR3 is TGCGCCAGCAGCCAAGATAGCGGTACTTACAATGAGCAGTTCTTC. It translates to CASSQDSGTYNEQFF.

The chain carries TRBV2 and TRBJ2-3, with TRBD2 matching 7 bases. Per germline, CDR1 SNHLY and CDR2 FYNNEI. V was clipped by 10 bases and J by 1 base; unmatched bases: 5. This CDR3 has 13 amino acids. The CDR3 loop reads CANRLAGTDTQYF. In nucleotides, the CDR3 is TGTGCCAACAGACTAGCCGGCACAGATACGCAGTATTTT. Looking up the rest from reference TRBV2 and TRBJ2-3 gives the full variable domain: EPEVTQTPSHQVTQMGQEVILRCVPISNHLYFYWYRQILGQKVEFLVSFYNNEISEKSEIFDDQFSVERPDGSNFTLKIRSTKLEDSAMYFCANRLAGTDTQYFGPGTRLTVL.

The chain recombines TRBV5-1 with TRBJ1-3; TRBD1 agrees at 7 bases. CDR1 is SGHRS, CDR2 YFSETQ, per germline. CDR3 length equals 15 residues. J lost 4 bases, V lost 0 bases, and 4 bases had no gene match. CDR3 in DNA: TGCGCCAGCAGCTTGGAAGGGGGCATCGGAAACACCATATATTTT. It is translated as CASSLEGGIGNTIYF. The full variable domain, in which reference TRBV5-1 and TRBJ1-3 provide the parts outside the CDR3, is KAGVTQTPRYLIKTRGQQVTLSCSPISGHRSVSWYQQTPGQGLQFLFEYFSETQRNKGNFPGRFSGRQFSNSRSEMNVSTLELGDSALYLCASSLEGGIGNTIYFGEGSWLTVV.

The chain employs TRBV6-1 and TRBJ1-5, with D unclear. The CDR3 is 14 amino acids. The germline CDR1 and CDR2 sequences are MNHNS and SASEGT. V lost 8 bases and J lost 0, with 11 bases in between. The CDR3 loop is CASSTVFSNQPQHF. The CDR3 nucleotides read TGTGCCAGCTCGACGGTCTTTAGCAATCAGCCCCAGCATTTT.

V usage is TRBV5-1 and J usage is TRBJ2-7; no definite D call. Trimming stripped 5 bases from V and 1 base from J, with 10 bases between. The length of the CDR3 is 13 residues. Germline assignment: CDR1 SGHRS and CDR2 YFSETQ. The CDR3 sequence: CASSFEYSYEQYF. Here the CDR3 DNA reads TGCGCCAGCAGTTTTGAGTATTCCTACGAGCAGTACTTC.

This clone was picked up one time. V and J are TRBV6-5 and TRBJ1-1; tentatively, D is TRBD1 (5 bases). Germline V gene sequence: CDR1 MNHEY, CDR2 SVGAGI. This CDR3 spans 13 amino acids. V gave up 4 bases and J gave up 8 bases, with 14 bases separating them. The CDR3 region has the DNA TGTGCCAGCAGTTTTAGTGGGGACGGAGAAGCTTTCTTT. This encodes CASSFSGDGEAFF.

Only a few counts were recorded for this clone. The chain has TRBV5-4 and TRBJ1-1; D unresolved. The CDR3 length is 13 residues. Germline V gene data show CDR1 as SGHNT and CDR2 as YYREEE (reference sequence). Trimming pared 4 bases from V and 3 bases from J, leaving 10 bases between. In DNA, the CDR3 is TGTGCCAGCAGCCCTGAACACCACACTGAAGCTTTCTTT. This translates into CASSPEHHTEAFF.

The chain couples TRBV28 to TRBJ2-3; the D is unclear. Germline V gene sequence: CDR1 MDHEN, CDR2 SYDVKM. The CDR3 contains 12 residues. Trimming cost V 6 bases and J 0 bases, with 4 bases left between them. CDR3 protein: CASRMSTDTQYF. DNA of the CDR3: TGTGCCAGCAGAATGAGCACAGATACGCAGTATTTT.

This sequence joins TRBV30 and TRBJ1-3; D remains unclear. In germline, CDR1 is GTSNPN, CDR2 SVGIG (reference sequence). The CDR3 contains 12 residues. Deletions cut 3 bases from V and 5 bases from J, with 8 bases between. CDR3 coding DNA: TGTGCCTGGAGCCTCGATAGAAACACCATATATTTT. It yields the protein CAWSLDRNTIYF.

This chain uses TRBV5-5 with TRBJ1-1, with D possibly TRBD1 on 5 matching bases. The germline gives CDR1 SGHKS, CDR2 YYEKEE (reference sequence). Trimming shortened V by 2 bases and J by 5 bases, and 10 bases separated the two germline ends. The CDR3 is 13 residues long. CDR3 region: CASSLGTSTEAFF. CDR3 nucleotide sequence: TGTGCCAGCAGCTTAGGGACTAGTACTGAAGCTTTCTTT.

The CDR3 region has the DNA TGTGCCAGCTCACCCCCGGACACCCGGTACTATGGCTACACCTTC. Translation: CASSPPDTRYYGYTF. The chain recombines TRBV18 with TRBJ1-2, with D perhaps matching TRBD1 (5 bases). The length of the CDR3 is 15 residues. The germline V and J ends were trimmed by 3 bases and 3 bases, with 14 bases remaining between them. Germline V gene data show CDR1 as KGHSH and CDR2 as LQKENI.

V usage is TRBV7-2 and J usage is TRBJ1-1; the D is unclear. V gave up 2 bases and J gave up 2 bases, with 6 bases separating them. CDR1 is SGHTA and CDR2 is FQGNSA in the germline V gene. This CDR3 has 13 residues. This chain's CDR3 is CASSLNRNTEAFF. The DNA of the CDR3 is TGTGCCAGCAGCTTAAACAGAAACACTGAAGCTTTCTTT.

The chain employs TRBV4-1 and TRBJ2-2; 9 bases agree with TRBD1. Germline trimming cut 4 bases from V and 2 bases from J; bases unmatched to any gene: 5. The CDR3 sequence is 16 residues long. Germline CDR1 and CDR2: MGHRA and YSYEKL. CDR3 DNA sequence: TGCGCCAGCAGCCCAACGGACAGGGGAAACACCGGGGAGCTGTTTTTT. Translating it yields CASSPTDRGNTGELFF.

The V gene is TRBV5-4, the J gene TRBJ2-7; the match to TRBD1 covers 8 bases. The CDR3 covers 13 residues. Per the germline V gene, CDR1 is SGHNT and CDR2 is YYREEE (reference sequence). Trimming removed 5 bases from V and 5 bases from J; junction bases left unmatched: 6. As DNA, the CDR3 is TGTGCCAGCAGATTTGACAGGGGCCACGAGCAGTACTTC. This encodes CASRFDRGHEQYF. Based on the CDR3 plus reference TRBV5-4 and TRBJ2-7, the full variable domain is ETGVTQSPTHLIKTRGQQVTLRCSSQSGHNTVSWYQQALGQGPQFIFQYYREEENGRGNFPPRFSGLQFPNYSSELNVNALELDDSALYLCASRFDRGHEQYFGPGTRLTVT.

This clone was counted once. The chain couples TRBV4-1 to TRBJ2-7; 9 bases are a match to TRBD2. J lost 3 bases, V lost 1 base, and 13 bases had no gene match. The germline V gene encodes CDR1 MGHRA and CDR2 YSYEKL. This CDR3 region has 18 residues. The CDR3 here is CASSQVRASGDLVYEQYF. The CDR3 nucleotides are TGCGCCAGCAGCCAAGTGCGGGCTAGCGGGGATTTAGTCTACGAGCAGTACTTC.

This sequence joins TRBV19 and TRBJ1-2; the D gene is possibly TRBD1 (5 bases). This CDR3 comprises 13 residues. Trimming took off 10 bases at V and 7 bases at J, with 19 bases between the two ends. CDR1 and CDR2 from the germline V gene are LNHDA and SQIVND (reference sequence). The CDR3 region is CATDPSQGRGYTF. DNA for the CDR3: TGTGCCACCGACCCATCCCAGGGACGTGGCTACACCTTC.

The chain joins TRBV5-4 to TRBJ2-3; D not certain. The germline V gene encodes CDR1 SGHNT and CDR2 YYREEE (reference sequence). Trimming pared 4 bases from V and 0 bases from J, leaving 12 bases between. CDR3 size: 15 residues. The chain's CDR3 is CASSASAESTDTQYF. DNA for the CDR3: TGTGCCAGCAGCGCCTCTGCGGAGAGCACAGATACGCAGTATTTT.

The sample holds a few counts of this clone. The CDR3 DNA reads as TGTGCCATCAGAGGGTCTCGTGACACTGAAGCTTTCTTT. Encoded protein: CAIRGSRDTEAFF. This chain uses TRBV10-3 with TRBJ1-1, with D unclear. Trimming removed 6 bases at V and 3 bases at J, with 11 bases between. Germline V CDR1 and CDR2: ENHRY, SYGVKD. This CDR3 comprises 13 residues.

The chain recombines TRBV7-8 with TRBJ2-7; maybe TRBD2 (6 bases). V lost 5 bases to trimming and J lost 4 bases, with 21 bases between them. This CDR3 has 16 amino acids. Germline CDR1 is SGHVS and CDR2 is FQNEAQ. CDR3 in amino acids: CASSLSGGPRGYEQYF. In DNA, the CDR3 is TGTGCCAGCAGCCTCAGCGGCGGTCCGCGGGGATACGAGCAGTACTTC.

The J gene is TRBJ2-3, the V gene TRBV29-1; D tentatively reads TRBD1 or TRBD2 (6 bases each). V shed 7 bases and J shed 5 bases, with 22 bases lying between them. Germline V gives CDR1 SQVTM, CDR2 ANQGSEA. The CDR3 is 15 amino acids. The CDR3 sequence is CSARGGGPHRDTQYF. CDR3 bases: TGCAGCGCCCGAGGGGGAGGTCCACACCGAGATACGCAGTATTTT.

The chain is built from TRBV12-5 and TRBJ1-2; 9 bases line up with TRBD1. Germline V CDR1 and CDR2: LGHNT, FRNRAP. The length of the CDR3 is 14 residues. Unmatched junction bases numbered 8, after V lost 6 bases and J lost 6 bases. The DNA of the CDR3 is TGTGCTAGTGGCATCACGGACAGGGGCAATGGCTACACCTTC. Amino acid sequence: CASGITDRGNGYTF.